The source of this T cell receptor (beta chain) is a study of OX40 agonist ivuxolimab in advanced cancers. Germline CDR1 and CDR2: SGHNT and YENEEA. This CDR3 has 12 residues. V was shortened by 5 bases and J by 7 bases, with 9 bases between the two germline ends. This clone occurred a few times. Clones were sequenced by immunoSEQ multiplex PCR, and TCRdb holds only the in-frame ones, with some missing. The sample shows some 69,000 clones, 80% to 90% of them seen only once. V gene TRBV11-3 combines with J gene TRBJ2-1; D call uncertain. The TCR originated in an adult with an advanced solid tumor such as melanoma, head and neck, liver or kidney cancer. Sequencing was performed on CD4+ or CD8+ T cells sorted from blood, taken in a trial of the OX40 agonist ivuxolimab. The CDR3 region is CASSGSRNEQFF. The CDR3 DNA reads TGTGCCAGCAGCGGTAGTAGGAATGAGCAGTTCTTC.